These 15 T cell receptor beta chains originate from one sample sequenced in a study of blood T cell repertoires in COVID-19. TCRdb's copy holds only in-frame clones and misses some; the assay was immunoSEQ multiplex PCR. This sample has 110,000 to 150,000 clones, with 70% to 85% found just once. Material for sequencing was PBMCs or T cells enriched from blood (not recorded which). These receptor sequences come from a man aged 50 or older who had recovered from COVID-19.

This chain links TRBV12-3 or TRBV12-4 with TRBJ2-4; possible D gene TRBD2, 5 bases. The CDR3 is 13 amino acids. Trimming shortened V by 7 bases and J by 6 bases, and 13 bases separated the two germline ends. The CDR3 DNA reads TGTGCCAGCAAGTGGCGACGGGGAAACATTCAGTACTTC. Its protein is CASKWRRGNIQYF.

The CDR3 DNA is TGTGCCAGCAGCGCCCTACAGGGTTTTGCGGGCACTGAAGCTTTCTTT. Translated: CASSALQGFAGTEAFF. The chain couples TRBV7-9 to TRBJ1-1; D is possibly TRBD1 (6 bases). The CDR3 runs to 16 residues. The germline V gene has CDR1 SEHNR and CDR2 FQNEAQ (reference sequence). Trimming left V 5 bases short and J 4 bases short, with 20 bases between.

The J gene is TRBJ1-3, the V gene TRBV3-1 (or the pseudogene TRBV3-2); D is unclear. Germline-derived CDR1 and CDR2 are LGHDT and YNNKEL (reference sequence). The CDR3 runs 15 residues. The V and J ends lost 5 bases and 3 bases respectively, with 14 bases between them. CDR3 loop: CASSYQTTFGNTIYF. The CDR3 coding sequence is TGTGCCAGCAGCTACCAGACGACTTTTGGAAACACCATATATTTT.

The chain couples TRBV19 to TRBJ1-2; weak D call: TRBD1 (5 bases). V dropped 6 bases and J dropped 5 bases, with 19 bases sitting between them. This CDR3 is 15 amino acids long. Per germline, CDR1 LNHDA and CDR2 SQIVND (reference sequence). CDR3 residues: CASSPSRGKEYGYTF. CDR3 in DNA: TGTGCCAGTAGCCCTAGTAGGGGAAAAGAATATGGCTACACCTTC.

This chain joins TRBV10-1 and TRBJ1-2, with TRBD1 matching 8 bases. CDR1 and CDR2 from the germline V gene are WNHNN and SYGVQD (reference sequence). Trimming at V came to 4 bases and at J to 8 bases, leaving 12 bases not matched to a gene. The CDR3 is made up of 15 amino acids. The CDR3 region is CASSAGTGEAGGYTF. In DNA form, the CDR3 reads TGCGCCAGCAGTGCCGGGACAGGAGAAGCCGGGGGCTACACCTTC.

This chain links TRBV15 with TRBJ1-3, with 9 bases aligning to TRBD1. The CDR3 is 17 residues long. CDR1 and CDR2 from the germline V gene are LNHNV and YYDKDF (reference sequence). V dropped 6 bases and J dropped 3; count of bases not matched to a gene: 12. DNA for the CDR3: TGTGCCACCAGTCCAACTAACAGGGGGCTTTTTGGAAACACCATATATTTT. Translating it yields CATSPTNRGLFGNTIYF.

The rearrangement links TRBV18 to TRBJ2-3, with D uncertain. V lost 1 base to trimming and J lost 6 bases, with 8 bases between them. The CDR3 extends over 13 amino acids. Germline assignment: CDR1 KGHSH and CDR2 LQKENI. The CDR3 sequence is CASSPQASDTQYF. The CDR3 nucleotides read TGTGCCAGCTCACCACAGGCTAGTGATACGCAGTATTTT.

As regards this clone: The same CDR3 can be traced to other DNA sequences in this sample. The chain couples TRBV10-3 to TRBJ1-3; 7 bases align to TRBD1. Germline V lookup: CDR1 ENHRY, CDR2 SYGVKD. The J segment lost 0 bases and the V segment lost 4 bases, leaving 0 bases of the junction unmatched. This CDR3 spans 14 amino acids. The CDR3 reads CAISGTGSGNTIYF. In DNA, the CDR3 is TGTGCCATCAGTGGGACAGGCTCTGGAAACACCATATATTTT.

The V gene is TRBV7-9, the J gene TRBJ2-3; D unclear. CDR1 is SEHNR, CDR2 FQNEAQ, per germline (reference sequence). The CDR3 spans 11 residues. V lost 4 bases and J 4 bases, leaving 3 bases between the germline ends. The DNA for the CDR3 is TGTGCCAGCAGCTCCGCAGATACGCAGTATTTT. Protein: CASSSADTQYF.

CDR3 nucleotides: TGCGCCAGCAGTTGGGGCAGTGACACCGGGGAGCTGTTTTTT. It encodes CASSWGSDTGELFF. The rearrangement links TRBV5-1 to TRBJ2-2; possibly TRBD1 for D (5 bases). CDR1 and CDR2 from the germline V gene are SGHRS and YFSETQ. The CDR3 totals 14 residues. Trimming took off 5 bases at V and 3 bases at J, with 11 bases between the two ends.

V and J are TRBV12-3 or TRBV12-4 and TRBJ2-7; 8 nucleotides agree with TRBD1. Unmatched junction bases numbered 2, after V lost 3 bases and J lost 4 bases. This CDR3 contains 13 residues. CDR3 nucleotides: TGTGCCAGCAGTTTTGGGACAGGATACGAGCAGTACTTC. It encodes CASSFGTGYEQYF.

The chain uses TRBV7-8 and TRBJ2-5; 9 nucleotides agree with TRBD1. V lost 5 bases to trimming and J lost 5 bases; unmatched junction nucleotides: 9. This CDR3 is built from 15 residues. Germline CDR1 reads SGHVS; CDR2 reads FQNEAQ. The CDR3 protein is CASSTATGGVETQYF. The CDR3 DNA follows: TGTGCCAGCAGCACCGCGACAGGGGGGGTCGAGACCCAGTACTTC.

The V gene is TRBV18, the J gene TRBJ1-2; D unresolved. There are 15 residues in the CDR3. Germline assignment: CDR1 KGHSH and CDR2 LQKENI. V was trimmed by 6 bases and J by 5 bases, leaving 19 bases between them. The CDR3 here is CASSRGKGIQYGYTF. In DNA form, the CDR3 reads TGTGCCAGCTCCCGAGGGAAGGGTATTCAGTATGGCTACACCTTC.

The chain is built from TRBV7-8 and TRBJ1-4; D is unresolved. The CDR3 is made up of 16 amino acids. Germline V gene lookup returns CDR1 SGHVS and CDR2 FQNEAQ. Trimming shortened V by 1 base and J by 4 bases, and 13 bases separated the two germline ends. CDR3 protein: CASSLGVRGVNEKLFF. The CDR3 region has the DNA TGTGCCAGCAGCTTAGGGGTTCGGGGAGTTAATGAAAAACTGTTTTTT.

V is TRBV7-2 and J is TRBJ2-1; 12 bases fit TRBD2. Germline-derived CDR1 and CDR2 are SGHTA and FQGNSA. V lost 7 bases to trimming and J lost 7 bases; unmatched junction nucleotides: 20. The CDR3 has 19 amino acids. The CDR3 is CASTYASPLAGGPGNEQFF. The DNA for the CDR3 is TGTGCCAGCACCTACGCCTCCCCACTAGCGGGGGGCCCGGGGAATGAGCAGTTCTTC. Combining the CDR3 with reference TRBV7-2 and TRBJ2-1 gives the whole variable domain GAGVSQSPSNKVTEKGKDVELRCDPISGHTALYWYRQSLGQGLEFLIYFQGNSAPDKSGLPSDRFSAERTGGSVSTLTIQRTQQEDSAVYLCASTYASPLAGGPGNEQFFGPGTRLTVL.